This record concerns one T cell receptor (beta chain) sequence. Its antigen remains unknown. Reprocessing the 5' RACE reads, TCRdb reports a single entry for every CDR3 protein and omits DNA. The sample's table shows about 450,000 distinct CDR3 sequences. This record belongs to a study of monozygotic twins with inflammatory bowel disease. Study-wide points: Findings did not support one strong IBD-associated signal or clonotype.

Every single donor had a roughly 2.7 ml blood sample drawn. No sorting of T cells preceded isolation of total RNA from whole blood. Germline values: CDR1 MNHEY, CDR2 SVGAGI. The CDR3 totals 16 residues. Sequenced input: blood. The rearrangement joins TRBV6-5 to TRBJ1-1; no DNA is available, so the TRBD1 call from TCRdb remains unchecked. The TCR sequence derives from a human donor with ulcerative colitis or Crohn's disease, or a healthy co-twin of an affected twin (not recorded which). This CDR3 is CASSLTGTGGVAEAFF.